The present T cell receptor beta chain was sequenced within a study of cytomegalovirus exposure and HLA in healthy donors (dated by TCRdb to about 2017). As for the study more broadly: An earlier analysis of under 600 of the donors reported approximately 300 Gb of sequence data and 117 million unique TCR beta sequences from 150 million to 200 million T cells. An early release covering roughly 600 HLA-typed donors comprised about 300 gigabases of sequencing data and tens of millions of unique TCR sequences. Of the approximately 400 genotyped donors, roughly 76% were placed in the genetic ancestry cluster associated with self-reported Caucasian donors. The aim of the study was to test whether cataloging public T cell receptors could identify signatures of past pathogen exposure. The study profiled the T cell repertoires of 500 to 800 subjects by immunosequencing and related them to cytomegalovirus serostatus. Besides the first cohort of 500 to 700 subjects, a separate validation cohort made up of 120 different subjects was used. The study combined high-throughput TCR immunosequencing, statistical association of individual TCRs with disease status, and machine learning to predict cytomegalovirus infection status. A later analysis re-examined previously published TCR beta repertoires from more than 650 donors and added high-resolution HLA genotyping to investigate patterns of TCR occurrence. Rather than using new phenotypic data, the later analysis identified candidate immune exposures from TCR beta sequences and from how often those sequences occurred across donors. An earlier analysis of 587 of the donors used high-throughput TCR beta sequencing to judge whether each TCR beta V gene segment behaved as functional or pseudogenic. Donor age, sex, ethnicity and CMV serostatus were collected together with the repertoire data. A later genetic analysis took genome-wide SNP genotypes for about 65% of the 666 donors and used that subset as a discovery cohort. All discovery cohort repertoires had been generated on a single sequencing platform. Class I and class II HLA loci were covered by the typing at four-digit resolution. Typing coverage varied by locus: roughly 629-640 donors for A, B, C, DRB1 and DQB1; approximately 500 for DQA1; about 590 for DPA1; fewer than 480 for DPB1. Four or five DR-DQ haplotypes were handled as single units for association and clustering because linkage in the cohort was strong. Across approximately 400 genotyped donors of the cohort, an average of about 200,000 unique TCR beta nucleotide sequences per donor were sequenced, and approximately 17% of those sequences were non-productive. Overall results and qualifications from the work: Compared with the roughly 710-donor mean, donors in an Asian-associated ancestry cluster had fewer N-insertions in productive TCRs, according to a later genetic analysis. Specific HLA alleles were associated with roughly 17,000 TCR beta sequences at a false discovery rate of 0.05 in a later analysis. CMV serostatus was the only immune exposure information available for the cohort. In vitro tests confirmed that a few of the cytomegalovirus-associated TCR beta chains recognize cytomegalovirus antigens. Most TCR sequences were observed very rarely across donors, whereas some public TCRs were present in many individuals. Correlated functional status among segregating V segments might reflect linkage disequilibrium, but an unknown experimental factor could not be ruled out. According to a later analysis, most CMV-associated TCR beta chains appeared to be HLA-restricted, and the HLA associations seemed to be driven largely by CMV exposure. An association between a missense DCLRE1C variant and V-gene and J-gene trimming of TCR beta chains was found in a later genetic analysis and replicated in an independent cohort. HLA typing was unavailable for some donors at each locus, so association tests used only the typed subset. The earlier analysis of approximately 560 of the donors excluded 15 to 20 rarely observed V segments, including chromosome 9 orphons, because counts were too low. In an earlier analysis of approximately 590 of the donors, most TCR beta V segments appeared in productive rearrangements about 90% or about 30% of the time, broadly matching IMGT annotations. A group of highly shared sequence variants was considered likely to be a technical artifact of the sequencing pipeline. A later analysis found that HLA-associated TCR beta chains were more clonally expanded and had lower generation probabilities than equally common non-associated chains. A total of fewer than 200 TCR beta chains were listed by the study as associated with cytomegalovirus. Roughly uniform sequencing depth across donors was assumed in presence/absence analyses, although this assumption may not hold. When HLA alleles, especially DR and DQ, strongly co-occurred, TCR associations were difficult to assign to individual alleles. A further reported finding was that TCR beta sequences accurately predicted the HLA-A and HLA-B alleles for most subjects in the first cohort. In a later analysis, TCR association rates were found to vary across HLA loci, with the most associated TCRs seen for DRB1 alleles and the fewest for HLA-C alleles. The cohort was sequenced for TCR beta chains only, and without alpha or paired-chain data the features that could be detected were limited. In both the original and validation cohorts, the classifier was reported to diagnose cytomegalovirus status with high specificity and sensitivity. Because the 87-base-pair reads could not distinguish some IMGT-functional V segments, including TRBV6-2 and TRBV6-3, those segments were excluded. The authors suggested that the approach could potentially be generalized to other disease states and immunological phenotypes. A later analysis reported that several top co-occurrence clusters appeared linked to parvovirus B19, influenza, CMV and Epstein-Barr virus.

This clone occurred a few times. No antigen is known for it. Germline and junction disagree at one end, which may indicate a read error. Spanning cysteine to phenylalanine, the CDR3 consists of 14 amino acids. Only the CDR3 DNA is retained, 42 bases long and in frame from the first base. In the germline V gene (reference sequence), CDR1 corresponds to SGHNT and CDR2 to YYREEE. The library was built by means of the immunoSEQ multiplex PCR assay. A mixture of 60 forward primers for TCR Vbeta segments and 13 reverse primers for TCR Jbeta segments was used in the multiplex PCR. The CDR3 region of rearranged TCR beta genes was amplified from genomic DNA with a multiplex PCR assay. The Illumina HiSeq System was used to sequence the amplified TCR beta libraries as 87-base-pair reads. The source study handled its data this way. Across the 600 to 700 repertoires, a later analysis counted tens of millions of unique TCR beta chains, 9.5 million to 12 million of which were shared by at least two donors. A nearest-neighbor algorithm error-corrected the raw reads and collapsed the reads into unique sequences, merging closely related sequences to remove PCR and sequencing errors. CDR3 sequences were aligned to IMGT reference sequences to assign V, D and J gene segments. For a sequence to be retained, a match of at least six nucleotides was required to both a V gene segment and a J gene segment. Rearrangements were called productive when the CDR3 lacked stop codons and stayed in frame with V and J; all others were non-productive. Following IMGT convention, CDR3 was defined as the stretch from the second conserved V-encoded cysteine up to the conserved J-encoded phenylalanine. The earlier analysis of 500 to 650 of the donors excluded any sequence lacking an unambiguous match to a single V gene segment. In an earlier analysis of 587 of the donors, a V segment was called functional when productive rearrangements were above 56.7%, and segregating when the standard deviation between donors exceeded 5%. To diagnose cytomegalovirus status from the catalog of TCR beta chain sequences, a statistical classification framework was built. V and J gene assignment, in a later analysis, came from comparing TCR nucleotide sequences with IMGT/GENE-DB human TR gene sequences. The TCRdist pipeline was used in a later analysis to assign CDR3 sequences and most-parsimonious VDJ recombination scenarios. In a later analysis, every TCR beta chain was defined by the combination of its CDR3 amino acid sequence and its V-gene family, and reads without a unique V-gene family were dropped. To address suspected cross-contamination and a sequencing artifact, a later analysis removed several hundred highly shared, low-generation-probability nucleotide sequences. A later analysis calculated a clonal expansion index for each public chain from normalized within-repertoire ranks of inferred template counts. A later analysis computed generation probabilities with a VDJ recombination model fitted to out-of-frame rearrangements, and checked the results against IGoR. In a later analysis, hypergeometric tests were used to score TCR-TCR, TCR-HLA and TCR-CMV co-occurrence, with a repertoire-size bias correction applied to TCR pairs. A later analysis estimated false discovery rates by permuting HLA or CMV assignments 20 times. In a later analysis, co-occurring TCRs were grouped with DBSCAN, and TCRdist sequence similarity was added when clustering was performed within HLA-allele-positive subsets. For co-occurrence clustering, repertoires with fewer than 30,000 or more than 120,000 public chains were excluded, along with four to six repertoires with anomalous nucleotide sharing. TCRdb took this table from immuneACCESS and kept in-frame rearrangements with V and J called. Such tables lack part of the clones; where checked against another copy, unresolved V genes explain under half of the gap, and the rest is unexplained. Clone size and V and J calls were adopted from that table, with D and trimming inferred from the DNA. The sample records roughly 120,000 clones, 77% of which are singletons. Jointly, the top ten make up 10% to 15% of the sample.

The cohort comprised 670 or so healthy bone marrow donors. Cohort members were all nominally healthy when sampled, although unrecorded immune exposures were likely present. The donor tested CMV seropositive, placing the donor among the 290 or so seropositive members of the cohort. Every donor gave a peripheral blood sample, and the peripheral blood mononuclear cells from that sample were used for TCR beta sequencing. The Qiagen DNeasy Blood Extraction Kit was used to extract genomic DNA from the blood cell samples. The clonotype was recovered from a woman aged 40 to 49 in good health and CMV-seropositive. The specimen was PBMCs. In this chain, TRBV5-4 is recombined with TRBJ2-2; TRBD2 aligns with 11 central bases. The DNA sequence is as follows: TGTGCCAGCCACCCGGGACTAGCGGCCGGGGAGCTGTGTTTT. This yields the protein CASHPGLAAGELCF.